This TCR beta chain appears in the sequencing data of a study of a mutant IDH1 vaccine in newly diagnosed glioma. Study-level information: The study started vaccination 4-6 weeks after radiotherapy alone, or with temozolomide cycles. Overall study findings and caveats: There seemed to be no relation between pseudoprogression and changes in top peripheral T cell clonotypes. Among all patients, vaccine-induced immune responses occurred in 90% to 95%.

Documented time point: week 11, during vaccination. Vaccine doses each comprised 300 ug of mutant IDH1 20-mer peptide, with topical imiquimod. New WHO grade 3 or 4 IDH1-mutant, ATRX-lost astrocytomas were present in all donors. Germline CDR1 and CDR2: ENHRY and SYGVKD. The CDR3 runs to 13 residues. Trimming removed 7 bases from V and 6 bases from J; junction bases left unmatched: 2. Comments on this clone: Its antigen remains unidentified.

Assay used: immunoSEQ multiplex PCR; TCRdb lists only in-frame clones, some missing. Counted here are 50,000 to 75,000 clones, roughly 80% occurring once; the ten biggest clones make up 5.9%. V and J are TRBV10-3 and TRBJ2-7, with 14 bases identical to TRBD2. The source is a man aged 50-59 years with glioma. The sample was PBMCs, taken from a glioma patient whose treatment included an IDH1 peptide vaccine. This CDR3 is CAITGTSGSEQYF. CDR3 sequence (DNA): TGTGCCATCACTGGGACTAGCGGGAGCGAGCAGTACTTC.